This T cell receptor (beta chain) came from a study of neoadjuvant anti-PD-1 for oral cavity cancer. Study-wide background: Around day 43, patients without progression received a fourth nivolumab dose before surgery.

The repertoire was sequenced with immunoSEQ multiplex PCR; TCRdb's copy has only in-frame clones and lacks some. The table shows 55,000 to 80,000 clones, with 80% to 90% occurring only once. Trimming took 6 bases from V and 4 from J, leaving 15 bases between them. Germline-derived CDR1 and CDR2 are SNHLY and FYNNEI. This CDR3 has 15 amino acids. The sequence was obtained from a person aged 35-79 years with oral cavity squamous cell carcinoma. The V call is TRBV2, the J call TRBJ1-4; D unresolved. Source: PBMCs, taken before nivolumab (anti-PD-1) treatment. CDR3 in amino acids: CASRPSGGDNEKLFF. Written as DNA, the CDR3 is TGTGCCAGCAGACCTTCGGGAGGAGATAATGAAAAACTGTTTTTT. The whole variable domain, filled in from reference TRBV2 and TRBJ1-4, reads EPEVTQTPSHQVTQMGQEVILRCVPISNHLYFYWYRQILGQKVEFLVSFYNNEISEKSEIFDDQFSVERPDGSNFTLKIRSTKLEDSAMYFCASRPSGGDNEKLFFGSGTQLSVL.